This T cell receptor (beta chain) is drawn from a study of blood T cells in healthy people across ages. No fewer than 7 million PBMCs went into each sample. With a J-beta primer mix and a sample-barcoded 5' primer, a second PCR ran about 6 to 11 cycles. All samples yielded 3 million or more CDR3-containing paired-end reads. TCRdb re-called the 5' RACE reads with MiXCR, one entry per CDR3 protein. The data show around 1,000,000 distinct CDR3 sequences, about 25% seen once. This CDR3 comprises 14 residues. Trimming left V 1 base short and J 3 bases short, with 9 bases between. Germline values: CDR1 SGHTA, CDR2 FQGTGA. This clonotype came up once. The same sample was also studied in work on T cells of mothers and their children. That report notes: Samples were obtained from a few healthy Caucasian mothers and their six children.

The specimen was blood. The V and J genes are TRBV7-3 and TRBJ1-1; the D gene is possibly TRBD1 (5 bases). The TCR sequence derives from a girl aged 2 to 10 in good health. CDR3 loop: CASSLRRGDTEAFF. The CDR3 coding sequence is TGTGCCAGCAGCTTAAGACGGGGGGACACTGAAGCTTTCTTT.